One and the same sample provided the 21 T cell receptor beta chains below, sequenced in a study of cytomegalovirus exposure and HLA in healthy donors. Primers for the PCR totalled 60 Vbeta and 13 Jbeta. The table came from immunoSEQ multiplex PCR; TCRdb's copy has only in-frame clones and leaves some out. The table lists about 120,000 clones, approximately 80% of them singletons. Source material: PBMCs. The receptors come from a middle-aged man in good health and CMV-seronegative.

The chain has TRBV25-1 and TRBJ1-1, with TRBD1 matching over 7 bases. With 1 base clipped from V and 6 bases from J, the junction kept 5 bases outside the gene matches. Germline-derived CDR1 and CDR2 are MGHDK and SYGVNS. This CDR3 is 14 amino acids long. DNA of the CDR3: TGTGCCAGCAGTGAATGGGCAGGGGGGTCTGAAGCTTTCTTT. As protein: CASSEWAGGSEAFF.

The V and J genes are TRBV9 and TRBJ2-5; the match to TRBD1 covers 7 bases. CDR3 length: 16 amino acids. Germline trimming cut 2 bases from V and 1 base from J; bases unmatched to any gene: 8. Per germline, CDR1 SGDLS and CDR2 YYNGEE. The CDR3 region is CASSVGIGTVQETQYF. In DNA, the CDR3 is TGTGCCAGCAGCGTTGGAATAGGGACAGTCCAAGAGACCCAGTACTTC.

The chain links TRBV11-2 to TRBJ2-1; TRBD2 matches 13 bases. Trimming cost V 5 bases and J 2 bases; bases outside gene matches: 3. Germline CDR1 reads SGHAT; CDR2 reads FQNNGV. The CDR3 is made up of 16 amino acids. CDR3 loop: CASSRTSGSTYNEQFF. The CDR3 DNA sequence: TGTGCCAGCAGCAGGACTAGCGGGAGCACCTACAATGAGCAGTTCTTC.

This chain joins TRBV5-1 and TRBJ2-5, with 7 bases identical to TRBD2. This CDR3 is built from 15 residues. Trimming removed 3 bases from V and 3 bases from J; junction bases left unmatched: 8. In germline, CDR1 is SGHRS, CDR2 YFSETQ. DNA of the CDR3: TGCGCCAGCAGCTCGCGAGCGGGGAGGGAAGAGACCCAGTACTTC. Translated, it gives CASSSRAGREETQYF.

The chain carries TRBV12-5 and TRBJ2-3; possibly TRBD1 for D (6 bases). The CDR3 length is 13 residues. Between the trimmed V and J ends, which lost 7 bases and 7 bases, there was a span of 15 bases. Germline CDR1 reads LGHNT; CDR2 reads FRNRAP. The CDR3 DNA is TGTGCTAGTGTCCCCCCTGGGGGCAATACGCAGTATTTT. Its translation is CASVPPGGNTQYF.

The CDR3 reads CASSLVWGPYNEQFF. In nucleotides, the CDR3 is TGTGCCAGCAGCTTAGTTTGGGGCCCCTACAATGAGCAGTTCTTC. This rearrangement joins TRBV11-2 to TRBJ2-1; D possibly corresponds to TRBD1 (5 bases). The CDR3 is 15 amino acids. Trimming took 1 base from V and 2 from J, leaving 9 bases between them. Per germline, CDR1 SGHAT and CDR2 FQNNGV.

This rearrangement joins TRBV9 to TRBJ1-1; D is uncertain. This CDR3 region has 15 residues. V was clipped by 3 bases and J by 4 bases, with 16 bases between them. Germline CDR1 is SGDLS and CDR2 is YYNGEE. In DNA form, the CDR3 reads TGTGCCAGCAGCGGAGGCGTGATTGGTGTCACTGAAGCTTTCTTT. This gives the protein CASSGGVIGVTEAFF.

The chain links TRBV6-1 to TRBJ2-2; 7 nucleotides align to TRBD1. Losses at the gene ends were 6 bases for V and 1 base for J; bases not matched to a gene: 5. The CDR3 contains 15 residues. The V gene's germline CDR1 is MNHNS and CDR2 SASEGT. In DNA, the CDR3 is TGTGCCAGCAGCTGGGGACAGATGAACACCGGGGAGCTGTTTTTT. Translation: CASSWGQMNTGELFF.

V usage is TRBV18 and J usage is TRBJ2-3, with a possible D match to TRBD1 (5 bases). This CDR3 region has 16 residues. The ends were cut back, 3 bases at V and 7 bases at J, with 20 bases in the middle. The germline CDR1 and CDR2 sequences are KGHSH and LQKENI. This CDR3 reads CASSPPGIWGTNTQYF. CDR3 bases: TGTGCCAGCTCACCCCCAGGGATCTGGGGTACGAATACGCAGTATTTT.

This clone was seen a few times. This CDR3 reads CASTPDRVGYEQYF. In DNA form, the CDR3 reads TGTGCCAGCACCCCGGACAGAGTAGGCTACGAGCAGTACTTC. J is TRBJ2-7 and V is TRBV11-2; possibly TRBD1 for D (6 bases). Trimming removed 7 bases from V and 3 bases from J, with 16 bases in between. The germline V gene has CDR1 SGHAT and CDR2 FQNNGV. The length of the CDR3 is 14 residues.

The chain employs TRBV11-2 and TRBJ2-7; 7 bases fit TRBD2. The CDR3 is made up of 15 amino acids. V trimming: 1 base; J trimming: 3 bases; junction bases outside the gene matches: 6. Germline V gene lookup returns CDR1 SGHAT and CDR2 FQNNGV. The CDR3 DNA reads TGTGCCAGCAGCTTAGGGGGTAGCGGGTTCTACGAGCAGTACTTC. Protein: CASSLGGSGFYEQYF.

With regard to this clone: An end of the junction differs from the germline gene, which may be a read error. The gene calls are TRBV7-9 and TRBJ1-2; D gene unclear. This CDR3 has 12 amino acids. The V gene's germline CDR1 is SEHNR and CDR2 FQNEAQ (reference sequence). The CDR3 spells CSSSSEGYGYTF. In DNA form, the CDR3 reads TGTTCCAGCAGTTCGGAGGGCTATGGCTACACCTTC.

This chain links TRBV6-1 with TRBJ1-1; D call uncertain. V gave up 5 bases and J gave up 3 bases, with 10 bases separating them. The CDR3 has 13 amino acids. From germline, CDR1 is MNHNS and CDR2 SASEGT. The CDR3 nucleotides are TGTGCCAGCAGTACGGCGGAGTACACTGAAGCTTTCTTT. Amino acid sequence: CASSTAEYTEAFF.

The chain links TRBV7-2 to TRBJ2-7; 9 bases line up with TRBD2. CDR1 is SGHTA and CDR2 is FQGNSA in the germline V gene. With V trimmed by 11 bases and J by 3 bases, 2 bases remained unmatched. The CDR3 runs to 11 residues. The CDR3 reads CAGSGGYEQYF. The CDR3 coding sequence is TGTGCCGGTAGCGGGGGCTACGAGCAGTACTTC.

This chain links TRBV25-1 with TRBJ2-5; D perhaps matches TRBD2 (6 bases). Trimming removed 6 bases from V and 2 bases from J, with 10 bases in between. Germline values: CDR1 MGHDK, CDR2 SYGVNS. CDR3 length: 13 amino acids. The CDR3 DNA reads as TGTGCCAGCAGCAACCTAGCGCAAGAGACCCAGTACTTC. Amino acids: CASSNLAQETQYF.

The rearrangement joins TRBV6-1 to TRBJ1-2; TRBD1 agrees at 8 bases. The length of the CDR3 is 13 residues. Germline V gives CDR1 MNHNS, CDR2 SASEGT. J lost 8 bases, V lost 8 bases, and 10 bases had no gene match. The CDR3 region has the DNA TGTGCCAGCGTACTTGGACAGGGTTTGGGCTACACCTTC. Amino acid sequence: CASVLGQGLGYTF.

V and J are TRBV4-3 and TRBJ2-7, with 9 bases matching TRBD1. Trimming at V came to 2 bases and at J to 5 bases, leaving 13 bases not matched to a gene. The CDR3 sequence is 17 residues long. CDR1 LGHNA and CDR2 YSLEER come from the germline V gene. The DNA of the CDR3 is TGCGCCAGCAGCCAATACAAAACGGGGACAGGGATGGACGAGCAGTACTTC. It specifies CASSQYKTGTGMDEQYF.

The chain links TRBV5-1 to TRBJ2-5; D remains unclear. V was shortened by 7 bases and J by 1 base, with 20 bases between the two germline ends. This CDR3 comprises 16 residues. From germline, CDR1 is SGHRS and CDR2 YFSETQ. CDR3 residues: CASHILRWRSQETQYF. In DNA form, the CDR3 reads TGCGCCAGCCACATATTGAGGTGGCGTTCCCAAGAGACCCAGTACTTC.

This clone has just a few counts. The chain has TRBV5-4 and TRBJ1-5; unclear D gene. V shed 1 base and J shed 3 bases, with 8 bases lying between them. Germline-derived CDR1 and CDR2 are SGHNT and YYREEE (reference sequence). This CDR3 contains 14 residues. The CDR3 here is CASSLQAFNQPQHF. In nucleotides, the CDR3 is TGTGCCAGCAGCTTGCAGGCCTTCAATCAGCCCCAGCATTTT. Full variable domain (missing parts from reference TRBV5-4 and TRBJ1-5): ETGVTQSPTHLIKTRGQQVTLRCSSQSGHNTVSWYQQALGQGPQFIFQYYREEENGRGNFPPRFSGLQFPNYSSELNVNALELDDSALYLCASSLQAFNQPQHFGDGTRLSIL.

The chain has TRBV6-5 and TRBJ1-1, with D unresolved. CDR1 is MNHEY and CDR2 is SVGAGI in the germline V gene. This CDR3 contains 12 residues. V lost 5 bases to trimming and J lost 8 bases, with 12 bases between them. The CDR3 sequence is CASSEAVEEAFF. Here the CDR3 DNA reads TGTGCCAGCAGTGAAGCAGTGGAGGAAGCTTTCTTT.

This rearrangement joins TRBV19 to TRBJ1-5; 11 bases fit TRBD1. The CDR3 runs to 19 residues. V shed 3 bases and J 1 base; nucleotides not matched to a gene: 11. CDR1 LNHDA and CDR2 SQIVND come from the germline V gene (reference sequence). DNA of the CDR3: TGTGCCAGTAGTATCCCATCAGCCGGGACAGGGGGAAGCAATCAGCCCCAGCATTTT. It is translated as CASSIPSAGTGGSNQPQHF.